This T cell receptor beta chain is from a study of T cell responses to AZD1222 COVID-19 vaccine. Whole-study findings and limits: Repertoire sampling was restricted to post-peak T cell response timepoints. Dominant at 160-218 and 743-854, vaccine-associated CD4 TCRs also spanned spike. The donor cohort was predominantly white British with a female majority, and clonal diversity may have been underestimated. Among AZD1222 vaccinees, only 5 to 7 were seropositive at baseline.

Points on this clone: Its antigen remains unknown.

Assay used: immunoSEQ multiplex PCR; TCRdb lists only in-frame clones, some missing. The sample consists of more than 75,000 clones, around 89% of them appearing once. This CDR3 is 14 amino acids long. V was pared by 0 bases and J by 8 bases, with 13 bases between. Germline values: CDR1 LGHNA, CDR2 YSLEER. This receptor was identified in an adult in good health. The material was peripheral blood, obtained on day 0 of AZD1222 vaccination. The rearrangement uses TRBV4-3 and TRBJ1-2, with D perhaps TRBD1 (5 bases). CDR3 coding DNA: TGCGCCAGCAGCCAAGATCGAGGGGCCGGGGGCTACACCTTC. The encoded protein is CASSQDRGAGGYTF.